The rows below give T cell receptor beta chains drawn from one sample of a study of technical replicates of blood from a few donors. The data were produced by immunoSEQ multiplex PCR, yet TCRdb's version contains in-frame clones alone and is incomplete. The table includes approximately 92,000 clones, 85% to 95% detected once. The sequenced sample consisted of T cells isolated from PBMCs. Receptor source: a human donor in good health. CDR3s include the opening cysteine and the closing phenylalanine or tryptophan. The D gene is left open where the match is weak. Clone size is not always given. Where it is, it says once, few, many or a class for expanded clones.

d_call: .; j_call: TRBJ1-1; clone_size: .; v_call: TRBV11-3; cdr3_nt: TGTGCCAGCAGCTTCACTCTGAACACTGAAGCTTTCTTT; cdr3_aa: CASSFTLNTEAFF
d_call: .; j_call: TRBJ2-3; clone_size: .; v_call: TRBV2; cdr3_nt: TGTGCCAGCAGTGAACATCGGAGCGGGTCTAGCACAGATACGCAGTATTTT; cdr3_aa: CASSEHRSGSSTDTQYF
d_call: TRBD2; j_call: TRBJ2-5; clone_size: .; v_call: TRBV10-3; cdr3_nt: TGTGCCATCAGTGACCCCGGGAGGGGAGAGACCCAGTACTTC; cdr3_aa: CAISDPGRGETQYF
d_call: TRBD1; j_call: TRBJ2-1; clone_size: .; v_call: TRBV4-1; cdr3_nt: TGCGCCAGCAGCCAAGACAGGGGGCTCAATGAGCAGTTCTTC; cdr3_aa: CASSQDRGLNEQFF
d_call: .; j_call: TRBJ2-7; clone_size: .; v_call: TRBV28; cdr3_nt: TGTGCCAGCAGTTTTGGCAGTTACTCCTACGAGCAGTACTTC; cdr3_aa: CASSFGSYSYEQYF
d_call: .; j_call: TRBJ1-4; clone_size: .; v_call: TRBV6-6; cdr3_nt: TGTGCCAGCAGGGGAGGGCTGGGGTTTGAAAAACTGTTTTTT; cdr3_aa: CASRGGLGFEKLFF
d_call: TRBD2; j_call: TRBJ2-2; clone_size: .; v_call: TRBV5-1; cdr3_nt: TGCGCCAGCAGCTTGGCTAGCGGGAGGGCCGGGGAGCTGTTTTTT; cdr3_aa: CASSLASGRAGELFF
d_call: TRBD1; j_call: TRBJ1-1; clone_size: .; v_call: TRBV27; cdr3_nt: TGTGCCAGCAGTGCAGGGGGCTCGAACACTGAAGCTTTCTTT; cdr3_aa: CASSAGGSNTEAFF
d_call: TRBD1; j_call: TRBJ1-2; clone_size: .; v_call: TRBV28; cdr3_nt: TGTGCCAGCGGACGCGGGACAGGGCTCTATGGCTACACCTTC; cdr3_aa: CASGRGTGLYGYTF
d_call: .; j_call: TRBJ1-2; clone_size: .; v_call: TRBV19; cdr3_nt: TGTGCCAGTAGTACATGGGGGGACGATGGCTACACCTTC; cdr3_aa: CASSTWGDDGYTF
d_call: TRBD1; j_call: TRBJ1-1; clone_size: .; v_call: TRBV11-2; cdr3_nt: TGTGCCAGCAGCCGAGGGGGCGCAATAGGAGCTTTCTTT; cdr3_aa: CASSRGGAIGAFF
d_call: TRBD1; j_call: TRBJ2-3; clone_size: .; v_call: TRBV7-7; cdr3_nt: TGTGCCAGCACCTCTAGATTAGGTCCGGGACAGGGGAGAGCAGATACGCAGTATTTT; cdr3_aa: CASTSRLGPGQGRADTQYF
d_call: TRBD1; j_call: TRBJ1-2; clone_size: .; v_call: TRBV19; cdr3_nt: TGTGCCAGCTCATCCCCCGGGACAGGGATCTTTCATGGCTACACCTTC; cdr3_aa: CASSSPGTGIFHGYTF
d_call: TRBD2; j_call: TRBJ2-2; clone_size: .; v_call: TRBV5-4; cdr3_nt: TGTGCCAGCAGCTTGGAGTTTGAGACTAGCGGAAACACCGGGGAGCTGTTTTTT; cdr3_aa: CASSLEFETSGNTGELFF
d_call: .; j_call: TRBJ2-7; clone_size: .; v_call: TRBV2; cdr3_nt: TGTGCCAGTAGAGGGACTTTATACGACTACGAGCAGTACTTC; cdr3_aa: CASRGTLYDYEQYF
d_call: .; j_call: TRBJ1-3; clone_size: once; v_call: TRBV11-3; cdr3_nt: TGTGCCAGCACCCAGTTCGCCGAAGGGGCCGGAAACACCATATATTTT; cdr3_aa: CASTQFAEGAGNTIYF